This T cell receptor (beta chain) was recorded in a study of metastatic and nonmetastatic thyroid tumors. The table lists this clone with many counts. Using MiXCR, TCRdb re-called clones from the PCR reads. The repertoire holds about 92,000 clones, with around 14% as singletons. This CDR3 region has 15 residues. CDR1 is LNHDA, CDR2 SQIVND, per germline (reference sequence). Trimming removed 0 bases at V and 0 bases at J, with 6 bases between. Patients had received no treatment of any kind before thyroid surgery. Sequencing was carried out using blood. The clonotype comes from a female donor with papillary thyroid cancer or a benign thyroid nodule (not recorded which). Some clones in this sample may be carry-over from other donors' samples. The chain carries TRBV19 and TRBJ1-5, with D hard to call. CDR3 sequence (DNA): TGTGCCAGTAGTATAGATTCCACTAGCAATCAGCCCCAGCATTTT. This translates into CASSIDSTSNQPQHF.